This TCR beta chain was observed in a study of T-cell memory formation after mild COVID-19 (dated by TCRdb to about 2021). With respect to the entire study: TCR sequence clusters from the two donors were found to be largely donor specific. Longitudinal TCRalpha and TCRbeta repertoire sequencing tracked T-cell clones expanding and contracting after mild COVID-19 in a couple of donors. Two young, previously healthy adult volunteers, one female and one male, were included in the cohort.

This clonotype was seen a few times. Its specific antigen is unknown. No base quality values were provided; no much bigger clone lies one nucleotide off. Findings and caveats that apply to the study as a whole: Balanced CD4/CD8 phenotypes were observed for clones contracting from day 15 to 85, whereas a bias towards CD4+ was observed for a second wave of clones expanding from day 15 to 37. Only a couple of mild cases were covered in the study, and larger cohorts including severe cases with pre-infection samples were considered necessary. Some responding clones were found in pre-infection memory, which suggests that pre-existing cross-reactive memory T cells took part in the SARS-CoV-2 response. Contracting CD4+ clones appeared mostly in the CM and EM memory subsets, whereas CD8+ clones were enriched in EMRA. SARS-CoV-2 specificity was not confirmed for the second-wave clones peaking on day 37.

The CDR1 and CDR2 encoded by the germline V gene are KGHSH and LQKENI. Trimming at the junction amounts to 3 bases on V and 7 bases on J, and the germline ends lie 9 bases apart. Taken from cysteine to phenylalanine, the CDR3 has 12 residues. Only the CDR3 DNA is retained, 36 bases long and in frame from the first base. The sample was run on an Illumina NovaSeq 6000. TCRalpha and TCRbeta cDNA libraries were built by 5'RACE with constant-segment primers, adding sample barcodes and unique molecular identifiers. Trizol reagent was used to extract RNA from every sample. Library amplification was performed in two PCR steps, and a second sample barcode and Illumina TruSeq adapters were introduced in the second step. Libraries were sequenced on an Illumina NovaSeq with 2 x 150 bp paired-end reads. As for how the authors treated the data: Demultiplexing of reads and collapsing into UMI-guided consensus sequences were performed with migec v1.2.7. Using mixcr v2.1.11, UMI consensuses were aligned to TRA and TRB V and J templates and then assembled into clonotypes. A clonotype was counted as expanded or contracted only if both edgeR and NoisET called the change significant, with noise models trained on biological replicates. For edgeR calls, the thresholds were a false discovery rate-adjusted p below 0.01 and a log2 fold-change of 1. As an exploratory analysis of dynamics, PCA with hierarchical clustering was applied to max-normalized trajectories of the 1000 most abundant clonotypes. The CD4 or CD8 phenotype of responding clones was assigned using the separately sequenced CD4+ and CD8+ repertoires. Clones were called with MiXCR by TCRdb after fastp trimmed the public reads at Q25, and only in-frame beta chains were retained. Each CDR3 protein appears once, grouped with its most common genes and DNA. The V and J calls were determined by TCRdb, not by the authors. Across this sample there are about 270,000 distinct CDR3 sequences, with approximately 15% seen only once. Less than 2.5% of the sample is in the top ten clones.

PBMCs were isolated by Ficoll-Paque density gradient centrifugation. The sequence joins TRBV18 to TRBJ1-1; no D gene call is confident. Input material: PBMCs or a T cell subset sorted from them (not recorded which). The source of this sequence is an adult woman who had mild COVID-19 (a few samples of this study predate the infection). The sample titles of this study are shuffled in the database, so cell type and time point are left out; the donor was told from shared clones. The CDR3 sequence is CASSPRAGEAFF. The bases read TGTGCCAGCTCACCCCGCGCCGGTGAAGCTTTCTTT. Joined to the reference TRBV18 and TRBJ1-1 proteins, this CDR3 gives the full variable domain: NAGVMQNPRHLVRRRGQEARLRCSPMKGHSHVYWYRQLPEEGLKFMVYLQKENIIDESGMPKERFSAEFPKEGPSILRIQQVVRGDSAAYFCASSPRAGEAFFGQGTRLTVV.